The present T cell receptor (beta chain) was sequenced within a study of T-cell reconstitution after alpha-beta-depleted transplantation in children. Whole-study findings and limits: The main origin of T-cell counts and diversity one year after transplant was newly produced T cells. Reportedly, roughly two months post-transplant, alpha-beta T cells arose from several hundred expanded graft clones.

Library preparation (for TCRbeta) was performed with unique molecular identifiers. Each CDR3 protein gets one entry after TCRdb re-called the PCR reads with MiXCR. The profile shows over 150,000 distinct CDR3 sequences, approximately 7% of them singletons. As concerns this clonotype: What it binds is unknown.

The CDR3 covers 13 residues. Trimming took off 1 base at V and 7 bases at J, with 8 bases between the two ends. Germline V lookup: CDR1 SNHLY, CDR2 FYNNEI. This sequence joins TRBV2 and TRBJ2-1; D unclear. The clonotype originates from a boy aged 2-15 years with acute lymphoblastic leukemia, due to receive a stem cell transplant. Sequences were derived from PBMCs, sampled before TCRalphabeta/CD19-depleted stem cell transplant. The CDR3 DNA reads as TGTGCCAGCAGTGAAGGACTTATAAATGAGCAGTTCTTC. Encoded protein: CASSEGLINEQFF.